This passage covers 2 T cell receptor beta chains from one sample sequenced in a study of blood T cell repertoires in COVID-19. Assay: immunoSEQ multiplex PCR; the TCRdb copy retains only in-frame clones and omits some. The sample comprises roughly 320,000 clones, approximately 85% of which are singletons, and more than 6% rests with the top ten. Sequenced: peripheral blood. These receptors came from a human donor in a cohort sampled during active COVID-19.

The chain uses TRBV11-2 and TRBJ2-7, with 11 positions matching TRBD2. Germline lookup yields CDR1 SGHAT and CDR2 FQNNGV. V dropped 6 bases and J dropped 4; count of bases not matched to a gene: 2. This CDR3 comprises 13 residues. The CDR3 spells CASRRTSGYEQYF. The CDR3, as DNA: TGTGCCAGCAGAAGGACTAGCGGGTACGAGCAGTACTTC.

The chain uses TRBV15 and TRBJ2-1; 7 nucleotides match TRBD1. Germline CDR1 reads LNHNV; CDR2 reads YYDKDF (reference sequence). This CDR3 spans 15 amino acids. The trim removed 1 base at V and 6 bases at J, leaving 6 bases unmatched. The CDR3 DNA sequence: TGTGCCACCAGCAGAGGACAGGGTGGGGCCAATGAGCAGTTCTTC. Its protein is CATSRGQGGANEQFF.